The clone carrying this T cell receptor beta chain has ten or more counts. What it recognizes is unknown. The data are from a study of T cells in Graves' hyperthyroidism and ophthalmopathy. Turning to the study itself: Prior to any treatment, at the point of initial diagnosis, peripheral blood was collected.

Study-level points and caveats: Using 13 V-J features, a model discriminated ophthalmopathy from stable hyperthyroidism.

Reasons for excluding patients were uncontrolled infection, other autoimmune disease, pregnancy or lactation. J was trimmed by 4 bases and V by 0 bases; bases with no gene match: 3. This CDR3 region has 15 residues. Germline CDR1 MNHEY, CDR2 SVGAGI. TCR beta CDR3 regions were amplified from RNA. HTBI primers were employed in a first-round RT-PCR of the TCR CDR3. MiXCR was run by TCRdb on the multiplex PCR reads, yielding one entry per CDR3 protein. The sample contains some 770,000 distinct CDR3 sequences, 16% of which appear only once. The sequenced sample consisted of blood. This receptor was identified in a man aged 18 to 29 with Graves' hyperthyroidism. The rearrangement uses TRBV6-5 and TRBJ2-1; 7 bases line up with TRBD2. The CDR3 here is CASSYSTSRYNEQFF. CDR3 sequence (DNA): TGTGCCAGCAGTTACTCGACTAGCAGGTACAATGAGCAGTTCTTC.